This T cell receptor (beta chain) was retrieved from a study of cytomegalovirus exposure and HLA in healthy donors. As for this clone: Its matching antigen is unknown.

Study-wide points: Some segments of the V type, notably TRBV6-2 and TRBV6-3, were excluded as indistinguishable.

J gave up 0 bases and V 7 bases, and 10 bases lay outside the gene matches. Germline CDR1 and CDR2: LGHNA and YNFKEQ. The CDR3 has 16 amino acids. Each donor's status was that of a healthy bone marrow donor. 13 Jbeta primers and 60 Vbeta primers were used for the PCR. Generated by immunoSEQ multiplex PCR, the TCRdb table keeps only in-frame clones and is missing some. The repertoire holds over 130,000 clones, with 75% to 85% as singletons. The sequence was obtained from a human donor in good health. The sequencing sample was made of PBMCs. J is TRBJ2-3 and V is TRBV4-2; 7 bases are shared with TRBD2. In DNA form, the CDR3 reads TGTGCCAGCACAATGGGGGGGGTCGGAAGCACAGATACGCAGTATTTT. As protein: CASTMGGVGSTDTQYF.